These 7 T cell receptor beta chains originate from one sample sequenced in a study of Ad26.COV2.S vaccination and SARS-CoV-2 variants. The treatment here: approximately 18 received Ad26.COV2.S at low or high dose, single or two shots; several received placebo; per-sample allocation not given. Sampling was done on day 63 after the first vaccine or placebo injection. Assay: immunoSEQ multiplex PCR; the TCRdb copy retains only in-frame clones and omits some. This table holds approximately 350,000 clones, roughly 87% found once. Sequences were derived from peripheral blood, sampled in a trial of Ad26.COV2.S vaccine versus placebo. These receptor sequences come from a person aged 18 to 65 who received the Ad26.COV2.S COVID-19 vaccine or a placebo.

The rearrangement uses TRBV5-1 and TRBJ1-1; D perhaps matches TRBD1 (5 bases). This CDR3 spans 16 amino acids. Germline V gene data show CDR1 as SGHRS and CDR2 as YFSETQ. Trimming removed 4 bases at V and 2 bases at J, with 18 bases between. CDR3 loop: CASSRAGREPNTEAFF. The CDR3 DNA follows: TGCGCCAGCAGCCGAGCGGGCAGGGAACCTAACACTGAAGCTTTCTTT. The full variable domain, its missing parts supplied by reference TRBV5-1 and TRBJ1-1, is KAGVTQTPRYLIKTRGQQVTLSCSPISGHRSVSWYQQTPGQGLQFLFEYFSETQRNKGNFPGRFSGRQFSNSRSEMNVSTLELGDSALYLCASSRAGREPNTEAFFGQGTRLTVV.

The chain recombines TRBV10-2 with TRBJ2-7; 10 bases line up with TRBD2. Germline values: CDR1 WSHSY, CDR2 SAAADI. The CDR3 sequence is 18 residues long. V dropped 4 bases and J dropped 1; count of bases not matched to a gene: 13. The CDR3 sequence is CASSGGLAGGLISYEQYF. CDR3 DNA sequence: TGCGCCAGCAGTGGGGGGTTAGCGGGGGGACTAATTTCCTACGAGCAGTACTTC.

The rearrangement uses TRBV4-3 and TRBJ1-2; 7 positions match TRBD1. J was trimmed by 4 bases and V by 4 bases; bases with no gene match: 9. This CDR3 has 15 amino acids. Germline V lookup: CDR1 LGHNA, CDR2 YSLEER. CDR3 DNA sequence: TGCGCCAGCAGCCTCCAAAGACAGGGACGCTATGGCTACACCTTC. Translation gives CASSLQRQGRYGYTF.

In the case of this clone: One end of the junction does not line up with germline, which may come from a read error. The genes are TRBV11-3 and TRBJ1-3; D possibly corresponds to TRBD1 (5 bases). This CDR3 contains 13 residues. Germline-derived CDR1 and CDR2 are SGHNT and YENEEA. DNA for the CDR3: TGTGCCAGCAGCCTAGACAGTGGAAACACCATATATTTT. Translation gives CASSLDSGNTIYF.

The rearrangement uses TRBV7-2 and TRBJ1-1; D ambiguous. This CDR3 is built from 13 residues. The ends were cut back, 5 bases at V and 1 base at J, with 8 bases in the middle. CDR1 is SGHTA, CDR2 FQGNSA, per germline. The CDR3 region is CASSPTRNTEAFF. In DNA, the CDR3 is TGTGCCAGCAGCCCGACACGGAACACTGAAGCTTTCTTT.

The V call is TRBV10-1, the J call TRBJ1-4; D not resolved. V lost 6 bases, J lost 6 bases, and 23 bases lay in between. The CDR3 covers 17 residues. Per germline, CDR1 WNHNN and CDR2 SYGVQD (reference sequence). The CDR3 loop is CASRPITCVGRDEKLFF. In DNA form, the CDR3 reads TGCGCCAGCAGGCCCATAACGTGCGTAGGCCGGGATGAAAAACTGTTTTTT.

In DNA form, the CDR3 reads TGTGCCAGCAGCCAAACTAGCGGGGGAGTAGATGAGCAGTTCTTC. Its translation: CASSQTSGGVDEQFF. V and J are TRBV4-2 and TRBJ2-1; TRBD2 agrees at 11 bases. With 2 bases clipped from V and 8 bases from J, the junction kept 5 bases outside the gene matches. The germline V gene has CDR1 LGHNA and CDR2 YNFKEQ. The length of the CDR3 is 15 residues.